This T cell receptor beta chain was found in a study of early T cells in non-severe SARS-CoV-2 infection. The wider study: It was bulk RNA from unsorted whole blood that was sequenced, and the chains were unpaired. General observations from the study: Lookups in VDJdb leaned toward anti-spike CD8 responses and missed private and CD4 specificities.

The table lists this clonotype with many counts. Its antigen is not identified. Attachment of unique molecular identifiers to individual cDNA molecules was performed. A single record per CDR3 protein comes from TCRdb applying MiXCR to the 5' RACE reads. The sample contains fewer than 80,000 distinct CDR3 sequences, 11% of which appear only once. The sample was whole blood, taken at baseline. The sequence was collected from an adult who was a healthcare worker with PCR-confirmed SARS-CoV-2 infection or an uninfected control (not recorded which).

The CDR3 DNA reads as TGTGCCAGCAGAGGGGGGACAGGGGGAAGGGTAGCTAATGAAAAACTGTTTTTT. Its protein is CASRGGTGGRVANEKLFF. The rearrangement uses TRBV6-1 and TRBJ1-4, with 11 bases identical to TRBD1. V was clipped by 6 bases and J by 3 bases; unmatched bases: 12. CDR3 length equals 18 residues. Germline values: CDR1 MNHNS, CDR2 SASEGT.